This note documents a single T cell receptor (beta chain) sequence. What it binds is unknown. Sequencing used immunoSEQ multiplex PCR; TCRdb keeps in-frame clones, though not all of them. The table shows about 29,000 clones, with approximately 88% occurring only once. V lost 0 bases, J lost 6 bases, and 10 bases lay in between. Germline V gives CDR1 SGHRS, CDR2 YFSETQ. This CDR3 is built from 13 residues. The entry originates in a study of lymphopenia after photon versus proton radiotherapy. Study-wide results and caveats: Post-nadir TCR diversity decline inversely tracked overall survival among those who died. Better survival with proton therapy was suggested as possible, not demonstrated.

The sequenced sample was peripheral blood, obtained from a patient treated with proton-based radiotherapy. The V and J genes are TRBV5-1 and TRBJ2-7; no definite D call. The sequence came from a woman aged 55-69 years with cholangiocarcinoma. Some clones in this sample may be carry-over from other donors' samples. CDR3 region: CASSLELTSEQYF. For the CDR3, the DNA is TGCGCCAGCAGCTTGGAGCTAACTTCCGAGCAGTACTTC.